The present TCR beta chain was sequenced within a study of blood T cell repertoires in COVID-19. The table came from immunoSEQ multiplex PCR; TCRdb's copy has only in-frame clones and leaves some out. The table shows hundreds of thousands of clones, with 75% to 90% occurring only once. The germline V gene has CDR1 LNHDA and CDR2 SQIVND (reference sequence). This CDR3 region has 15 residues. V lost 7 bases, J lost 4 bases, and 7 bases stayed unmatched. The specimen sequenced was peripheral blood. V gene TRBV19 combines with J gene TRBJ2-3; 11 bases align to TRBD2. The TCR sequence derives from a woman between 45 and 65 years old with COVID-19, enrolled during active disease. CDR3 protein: CASTTSGSRSDTQYF. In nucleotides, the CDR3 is TGTGCCAGTACAACTAGCGGGAGTCGTTCAGATACGCAGTATTTT.